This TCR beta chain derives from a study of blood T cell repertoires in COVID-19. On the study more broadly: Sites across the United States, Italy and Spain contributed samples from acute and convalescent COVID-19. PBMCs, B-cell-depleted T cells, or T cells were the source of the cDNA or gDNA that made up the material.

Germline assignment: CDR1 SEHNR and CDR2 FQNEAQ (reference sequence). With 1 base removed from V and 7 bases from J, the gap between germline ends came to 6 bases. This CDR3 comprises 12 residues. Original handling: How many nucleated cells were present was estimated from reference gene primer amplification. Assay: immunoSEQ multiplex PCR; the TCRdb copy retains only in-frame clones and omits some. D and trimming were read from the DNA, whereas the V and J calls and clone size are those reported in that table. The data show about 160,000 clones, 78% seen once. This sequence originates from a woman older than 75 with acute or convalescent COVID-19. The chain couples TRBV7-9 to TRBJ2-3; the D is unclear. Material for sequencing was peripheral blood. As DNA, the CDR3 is TGTGCCAGCAGCTTAGGGTACAATACGCAGTATTTT. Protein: CASSLGYNTQYF.